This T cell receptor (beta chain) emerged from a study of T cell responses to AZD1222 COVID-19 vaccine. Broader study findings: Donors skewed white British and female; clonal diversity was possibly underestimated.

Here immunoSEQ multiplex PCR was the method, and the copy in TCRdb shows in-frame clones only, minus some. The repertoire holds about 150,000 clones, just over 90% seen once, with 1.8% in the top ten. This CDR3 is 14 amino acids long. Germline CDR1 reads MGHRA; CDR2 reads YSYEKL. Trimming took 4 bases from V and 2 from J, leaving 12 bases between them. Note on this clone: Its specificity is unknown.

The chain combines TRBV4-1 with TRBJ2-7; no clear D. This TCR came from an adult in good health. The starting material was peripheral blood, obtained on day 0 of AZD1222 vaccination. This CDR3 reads CASSPTGTTYEQYF. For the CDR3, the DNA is TGCGCCAGCAGCCCAACGGGCACCACCTACGAGCAGTACTTC.